Reported below is one T cell receptor (beta chain). This sample is drawn from a study of blood T cell repertoires in COVID-19. The wider study: In each case, the material was cDNA or gDNA derived from T cells, B-cell-depleted T cells, or PBMCs.

As handled by the study authors: Amplification of reference gene primers provided the estimated nucleated cell counts. Data came from immunoSEQ multiplex PCR; TCRdb stores just in-frame clones and leaves some out. V and J calls and clone size are those listed in that table; D and trimming were worked out from the DNA. In the table there are roughly 80,000 clones, about 85% of which are singletons. The CDR3 is made up of 12 amino acids. The sample comprised peripheral blood. The chain carries TRBV21-1 and TRBJ1-5. TRBV21-1 counts as a pseudogene. The TCR comes from a human donor in a cohort sampled during active COVID-19. The chain's CDR3 is CASSILRRPQHF. The CDR3 nucleotides read TGTGCCAGCAGCATCCTACGTCGGCCCCAGCATTTT.